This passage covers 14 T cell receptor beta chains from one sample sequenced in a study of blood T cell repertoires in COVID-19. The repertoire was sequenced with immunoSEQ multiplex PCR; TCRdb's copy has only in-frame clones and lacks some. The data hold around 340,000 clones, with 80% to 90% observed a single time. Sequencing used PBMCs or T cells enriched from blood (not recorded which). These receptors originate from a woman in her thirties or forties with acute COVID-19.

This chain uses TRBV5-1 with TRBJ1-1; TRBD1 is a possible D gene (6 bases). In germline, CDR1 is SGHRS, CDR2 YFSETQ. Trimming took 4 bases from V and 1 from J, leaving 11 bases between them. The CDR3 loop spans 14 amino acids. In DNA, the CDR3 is TGCGCCAGCAGCACCGGGACAACGAACACTGAAGCTTTCTTT. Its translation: CASSTGTTNTEAFF. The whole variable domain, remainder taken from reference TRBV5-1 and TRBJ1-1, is KAGVTQTPRYLIKTRGQQVTLSCSPISGHRSVSWYQQTPGQGLQFLFEYFSETQRNKGNFPGRFSGRQFSNSRSEMNVSTLELGDSALYLCASSTGTTNTEAFFGQGTRLTVV.

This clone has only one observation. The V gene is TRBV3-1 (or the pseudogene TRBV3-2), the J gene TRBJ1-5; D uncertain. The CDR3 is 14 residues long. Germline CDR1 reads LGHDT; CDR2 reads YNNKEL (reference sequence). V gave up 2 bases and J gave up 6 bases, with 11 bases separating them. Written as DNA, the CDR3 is TGTGCCAGCAGCCAACTAACTTGGAGTCAGCCCCAGCATTTT. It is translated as CASSQLTWSQPQHF.

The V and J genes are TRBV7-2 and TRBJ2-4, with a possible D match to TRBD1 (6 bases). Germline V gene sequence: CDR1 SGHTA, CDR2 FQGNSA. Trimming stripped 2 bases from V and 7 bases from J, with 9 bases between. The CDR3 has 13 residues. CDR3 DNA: TGTGCCAGCAGCTTACAGGGGCCCAACATTCAGTACTTC. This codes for CASSLQGPNIQYF.

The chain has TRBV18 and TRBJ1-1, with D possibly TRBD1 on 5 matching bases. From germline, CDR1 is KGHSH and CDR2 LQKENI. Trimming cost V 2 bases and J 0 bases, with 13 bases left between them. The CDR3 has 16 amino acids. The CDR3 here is CASSPFLTAMNTEAFF. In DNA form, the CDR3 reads TGTGCCAGCTCACCATTCTTGACAGCCATGAACACTGAAGCTTTCTTT.

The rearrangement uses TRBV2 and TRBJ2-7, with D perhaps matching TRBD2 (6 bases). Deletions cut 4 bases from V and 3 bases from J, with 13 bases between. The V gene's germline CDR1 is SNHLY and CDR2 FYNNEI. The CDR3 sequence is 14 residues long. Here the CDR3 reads CASSGSLAGYEQYF. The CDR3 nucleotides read TGTGCCAGCAGTGGGTCACTAGCCGGCTACGAGCAGTACTTC.

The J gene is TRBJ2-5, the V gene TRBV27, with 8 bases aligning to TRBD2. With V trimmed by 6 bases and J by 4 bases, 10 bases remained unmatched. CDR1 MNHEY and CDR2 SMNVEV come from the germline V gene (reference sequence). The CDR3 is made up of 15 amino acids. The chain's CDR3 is CASSKPGGALETQYF. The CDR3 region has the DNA TGTGCCAGCAGCAAGCCCGGGGGGGCCTTAGAGACCCAGTACTTC.

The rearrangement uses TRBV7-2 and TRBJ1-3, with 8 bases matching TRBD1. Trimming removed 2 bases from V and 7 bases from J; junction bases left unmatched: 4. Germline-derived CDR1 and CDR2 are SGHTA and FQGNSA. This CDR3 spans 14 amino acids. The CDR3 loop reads CASSLSRTGNTIYF. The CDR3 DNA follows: TGTGCCAGCAGCTTAAGCAGGACAGGGAACACCATATATTTT.

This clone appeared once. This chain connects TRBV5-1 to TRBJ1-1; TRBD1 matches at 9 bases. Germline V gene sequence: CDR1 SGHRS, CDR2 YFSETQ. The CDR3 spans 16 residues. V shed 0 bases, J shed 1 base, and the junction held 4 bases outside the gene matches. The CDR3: CASSLAPQGANTEAFF. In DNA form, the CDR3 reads TGCGCCAGCAGCTTGGCCCCACAGGGGGCGAACACTGAAGCTTTCTTT. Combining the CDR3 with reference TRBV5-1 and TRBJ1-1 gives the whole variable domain KAGVTQTPRYLIKTRGQQVTLSCSPISGHRSVSWYQQTPGQGLQFLFEYFSETQRNKGNFPGRFSGRQFSNSRSEMNVSTLELGDSALYLCASSLAPQGANTEAFFGQGTRLTVV.

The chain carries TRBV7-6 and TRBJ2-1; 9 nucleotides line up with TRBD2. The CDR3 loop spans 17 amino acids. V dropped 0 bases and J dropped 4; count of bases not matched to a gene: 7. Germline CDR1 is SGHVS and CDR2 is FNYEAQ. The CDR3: CASSLAPLAGTYNEQFF. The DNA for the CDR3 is TGTGCCAGCAGCTTAGCCCCGCTAGCGGGGACTTACAATGAGCAGTTCTTC. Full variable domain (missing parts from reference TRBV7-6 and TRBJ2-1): GAGVSQSPRYKVTKRGQDVALRCDPISGHVSLYWYRQALGQGPEFLTYFNYEAQQDKSGLPNDRFSAERPEGSISTLTIQRTEQRDSAMYRCASSLAPLAGTYNEQFFGPGTRLTVL.

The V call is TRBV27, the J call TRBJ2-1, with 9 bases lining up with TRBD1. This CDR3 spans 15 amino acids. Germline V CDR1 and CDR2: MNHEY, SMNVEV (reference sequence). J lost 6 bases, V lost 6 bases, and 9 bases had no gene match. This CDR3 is CASRVPGQGFNEQFF. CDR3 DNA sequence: TGTGCCAGCAGAGTCCCGGGACAGGGCTTCAATGAGCAGTTCTTC.

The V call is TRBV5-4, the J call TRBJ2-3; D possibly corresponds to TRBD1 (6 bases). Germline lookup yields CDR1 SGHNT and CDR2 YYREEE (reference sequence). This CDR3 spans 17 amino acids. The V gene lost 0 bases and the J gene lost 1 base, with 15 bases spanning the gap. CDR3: CASSLGTTGSGTDTQYF. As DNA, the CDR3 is TGTGCCAGCAGCTTGGGAACTACAGGGTCAGGCACAGATACGCAGTATTTT.

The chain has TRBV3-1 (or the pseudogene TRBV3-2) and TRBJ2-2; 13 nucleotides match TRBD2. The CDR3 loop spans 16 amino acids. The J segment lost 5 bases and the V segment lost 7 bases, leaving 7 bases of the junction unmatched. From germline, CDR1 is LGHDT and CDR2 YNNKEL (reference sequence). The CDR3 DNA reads TGTGCCAGCACCCGGACTAGCGGGGGTCGTACCGGGGAGCTGTTTTTT. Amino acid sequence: CASTRTSGGRTGELFF.

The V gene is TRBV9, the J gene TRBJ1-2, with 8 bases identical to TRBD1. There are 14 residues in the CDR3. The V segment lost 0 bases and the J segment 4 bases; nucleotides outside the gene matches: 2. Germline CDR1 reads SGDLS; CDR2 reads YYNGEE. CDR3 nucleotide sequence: TGTGCCAGCAGCGTAGAAGGACAGGGCTATGGCTACACCTTC. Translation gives CASSVEGQGYGYTF.

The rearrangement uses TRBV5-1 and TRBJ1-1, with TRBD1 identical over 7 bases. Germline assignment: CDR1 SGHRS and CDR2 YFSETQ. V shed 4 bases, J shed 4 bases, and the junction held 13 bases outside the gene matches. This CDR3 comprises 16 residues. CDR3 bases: TGCGCCAGCAGCGTGGAGACAGGGCTGGGAAGCACTGAAGCTTTCTTT. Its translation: CASSVETGLGSTEAFF.